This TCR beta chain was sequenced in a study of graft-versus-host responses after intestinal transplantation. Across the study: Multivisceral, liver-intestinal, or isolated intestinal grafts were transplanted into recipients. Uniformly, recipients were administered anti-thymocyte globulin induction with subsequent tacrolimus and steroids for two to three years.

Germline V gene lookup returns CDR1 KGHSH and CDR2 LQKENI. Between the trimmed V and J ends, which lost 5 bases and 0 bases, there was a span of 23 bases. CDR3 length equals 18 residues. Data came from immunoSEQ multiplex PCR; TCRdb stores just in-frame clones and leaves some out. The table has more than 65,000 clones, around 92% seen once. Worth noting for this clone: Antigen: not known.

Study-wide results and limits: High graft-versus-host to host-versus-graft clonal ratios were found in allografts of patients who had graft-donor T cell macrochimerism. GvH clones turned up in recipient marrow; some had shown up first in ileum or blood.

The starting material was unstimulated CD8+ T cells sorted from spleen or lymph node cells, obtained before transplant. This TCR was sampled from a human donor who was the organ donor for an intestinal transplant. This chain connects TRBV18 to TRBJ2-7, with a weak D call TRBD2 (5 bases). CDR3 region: CASSSREGVDLSSYEQYF. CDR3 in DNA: TGTGCCAGCTCATCCCGAGAGGGCGTTGACCTCAGCTCCTACGAGCAGTACTTC.